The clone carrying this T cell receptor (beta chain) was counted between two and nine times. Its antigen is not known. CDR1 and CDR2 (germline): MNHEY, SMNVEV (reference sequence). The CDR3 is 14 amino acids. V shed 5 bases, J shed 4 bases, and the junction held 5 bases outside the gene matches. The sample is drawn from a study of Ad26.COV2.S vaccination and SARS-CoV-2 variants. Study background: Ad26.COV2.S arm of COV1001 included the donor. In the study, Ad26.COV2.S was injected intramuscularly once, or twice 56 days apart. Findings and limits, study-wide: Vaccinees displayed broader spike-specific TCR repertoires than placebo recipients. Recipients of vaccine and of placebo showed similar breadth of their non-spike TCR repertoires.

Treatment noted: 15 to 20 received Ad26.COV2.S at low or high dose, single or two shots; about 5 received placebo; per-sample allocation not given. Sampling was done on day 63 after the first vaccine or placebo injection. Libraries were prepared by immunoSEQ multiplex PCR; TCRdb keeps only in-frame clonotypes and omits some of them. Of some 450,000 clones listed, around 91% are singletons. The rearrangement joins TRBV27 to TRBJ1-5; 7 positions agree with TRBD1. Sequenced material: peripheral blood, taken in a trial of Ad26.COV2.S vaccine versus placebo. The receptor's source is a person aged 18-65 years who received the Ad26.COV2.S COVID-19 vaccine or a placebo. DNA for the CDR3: TGTGCCAGCAGTATCGGACAGGCTAATCAGCCCCAGCATTTT. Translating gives CASSIGQANQPQHF.